Listed below are T cell receptor beta chains from one sample, sequenced in a study of cytomegalovirus exposure and HLA in healthy donors. Only in-frame clones appear in the TCRdb table, and some are missing; sequencing was by immunoSEQ multiplex PCR. The sample lists about 200,000 clones; approximately 70% were seen once. The sample was PBMCs. These TCRs come from a woman aged 25-40 years in good health and CMV-seronegative. The CDR3 runs from the conserved cysteine through the conserved F or W. The D gene is left open where the match is weak. Size is omitted from some rows. Given values are once, few, many or a class for expanded clones.

D gene	V gene	J gene	clone size	CDR3 DNA	CDR3 protein
-	TRBV5-5	TRBJ1-4	-	TGTGCCAGCAGCTTGTATTGGACAACCCTTAATGAAAAACTGTTTTTT	CASSLYWTTLNEKLFF
-	TRBV7-3	TRBJ2-3	-	TGTGCCAGCAGCTTGGGACTGAACACAGATACGCAGTATTTT	CASSLGLNTDTQYF
-	TRBV5-6	TRBJ1-1	-	TGTGCCAGCAGCTTGGTCAGGGTGGCGAACACTGAAGCTTTCTTT	CASSLVRVANTEAFF
-	TRBV28	TRBJ1-5	-	TGTGCCAGCAGTTTAGTTCTTCAGCCCCAGCATTTT	CASSLVLQPQHF
TRBD1	TRBV5-1	TRBJ1-3	-	TGCGCCAGCAGCTCTAGAGGGACAGAAGGAAACACCATATATTTT	CASSSRGTEGNTIYF
-	TRBV6-4	TRBJ2-7	few	TGTGCCAGCAGTGCAGAGGGTATGGCCAGCGAGCAGTACTTC	CASSAEGMASEQYF
-	TRBV19	TRBJ2-1	-	TGTGCCAGTAGTATTGGACAGAGCTCCTACAATGAGCAGTTCTTC	CASSIGQSSYNEQFF
-	TRBV9	TRBJ1-4	-	TGTGCCAGCAGCGGTCTTAACGGGGAACTGTTTTTT	CASSGLNGELFF
TRBD2	TRBV4-3	TRBJ2-1	-	TGCGCCAGCAGCCAAAGACGGAGGACTAGCAGATTCAATGAGCAGTTCTTC	CASSQRRRTSRFNEQFF
-	TRBV7-8	TRBJ1-2	-	TGTGCCAGCAGCGAGACAGGATATGGCTACACCTTC	CASSETGYGYTF
TRBD1	TRBV4-1	TRBJ1-2	few	TGCGCCAGCAGCCAAGACCCTACAGGGGTCTATGGCTACACCTTC	CASSQDPTGVYGYTF
-	TRBV6-5	TRBJ1-5	-	TGTGCCAGCAGTTACTCAGGGGGAGCTCAGCCCCAGCATTTT	CASSYSGGAQPQHF
-	TRBV25-1	TRBJ2-7	few	TGTGCCAGCAGTGAATTGGACAGCAATCGAACCCGCTACGAGCAGTACTTC	CASSELDSNRTRYEQYF
TRBD1	TRBV6-1	TRBJ1-1	-	TGTGCCAGCAGACAACAGGGGCCTGAGGGCACTGAAGCTTTCTTT	CASRQQGPEGTEAFF
TRBD2	TRBV5-1	TRBJ2-7	-	TGCGCCAGCAGCTTGGCGGGACTAGCGGGAGTTGGTGGTCACTACGAGCAGTACTTC	CASSLAGLAGVGGHYEQYF
TRBD2	TRBV6-5	TRBJ2-1	few	TGTGCCAGCTCTAGCGGGAGGGGCTCCTACAATGAGCAGTTCTTC	CASSSGRGSYNEQFF
-	TRBV14	TRBJ2-5	-	TGTGCCAGCAGCCAAGGACTAGGGGGGGCGGAGACCCAGTACTTC	CASSQGLGGAETQYF
-	TRBV7-2	TRBJ2-7	-	TGTGCCAGCAGCTTAGGGGGGACACTCTCCTACGAGCAGTACTTC	CASSLGGTLSYEQYF
-	TRBV7-2	TRBJ2-5	few	TGTGCCAGCAGCTTTGGTTTGGTCGCGAGGGCAGAGACCCAGTACTTC	CASSFGLVARAETQYF
-	TRBV7-6	TRBJ1-5	-	TGTGCCAGCAGCTTGATGGGAGGGTTCAATCAGCCCCAGCATTTT	CASSLMGGFNQPQHF
TRBD1	TRBV19	TRBJ1-1	-	TGTGCCAGTAGTCAGGACAGGGACACCACTGAAGCTTTCTTT	CASSQDRDTTEAFF
-	TRBV25-1	TRBJ1-3	-	TGTGCCAGCAGTGATTTTGGCACTGGAAACACCATATATTTT	CASSDFGTGNTIYF
-	TRBV7-9	TRBJ1-2	-	TGTGCCAGCAGCTTAGCGCTGGGGGCGCCCGGTGGCTACACCTTC	CASSLALGAPGGYTF
-	TRBV11-2	TRBJ2-1	-	TGTGCCAGCAGCTTAGTTCAGGGGCGATACAATGAGCAGTTCTTC	CASSLVQGRYNEQFF
-	TRBV13	TRBJ1-6	-	TGTGCCAGCAGCTTAACGGTCGGAGCGAATTCACCCCTCCACTTT	CASSLTVGANSPLHF
TRBD2	TRBV6-5	TRBJ2-7	-	TGTGCCAGCACTTCTAGCGGGGGGTCCTACGAGCAGTACTTC	CASTSSGGSYEQYF
TRBD1	TRBV25-1	TRBJ1-2	-	TGTGCCAGCAGCAGGGGGCAGGGAGCCTATGGCTACACCTTC	CASSRGQGAYGYTF
TRBD1	TRBV11-3	TRBJ1-5	-	TGTGCCAGCAGTTCGGGGCGCGGGACAGACAATCAGCCCCAGCATTTT	CASSSGRGTDNQPQHF
-	TRBV19	TRBJ2-4	-	TGTGCCAGTAGTAGTGGCTCAGGGAAAAACATTCAGTACTTC	CASSSGSGKNIQYF
TRBD1	TRBV4-1	TRBJ2-3	-	TGCGCCAGCAGCCACTCTCTCCCTGGGACAGGGCGGGATACGCAGTATTTT	CASSHSLPGTGRDTQYF
TRBD1	TRBV4-3	TRBJ1-1	once	TGCGCCAGCAGCCAATCCTTGGGCGGAGGGGGCCCCAACTTGAACACTGAAGCTTTCTTT	CASSQSLGGGGPNLNTEAFF
TRBD1	TRBV2	TRBJ2-1	-	TGTGCCAGCAGTCAGGACAGGGACAATGAGCAGTTCTTC	CASSQDRDNEQFF
TRBD1	TRBV19	TRBJ2-7	-	TGTGCCAGTAGTTCCTCCGGGACAGGGGGCGGCTACGAGCAGTACTTC	CASSSSGTGGGYEQYF
TRBD2	TRBV4-3	TRBJ2-7	-	TGCGCCAGCAGCCAAGAATCGGGAGGAGGCGAGCAGTACTTC	CASSQESGGGEQYF
TRBD2	TRBV2	TRBJ2-3	few	TGTGCCAGCTCGGTTTGGGTAGCGGGACTCACAGATACGCAGTATTTT	CASSVWVAGLTDTQYF